Listed here are 9 T cell receptor beta chains from one sample, sequenced in a study of memory CD8 T cells in hepatitis C reinfection. TCRdb's copy holds only in-frame clones and misses some; the assay was immunoSEQ multiplex PCR. The table has some 46,000 clones, 89% seen once. Regarding time point: late/post reinfection, 12 to 24 weeks after detection. TCR sequencing was done directly ex vivo on sorted cells, without expansion in vitro. The sequenced material came from naive CD8+ T cells sorted from blood. These receptors originate from a man younger than 30 with hepatitis C virus infection.

The CDR3: CAISMTGDNEQFF. CDR3 bases: TGTGCCATCAGTATGACAGGGGACAATGAGCAGTTCTTC. The chain combines TRBV10-3 with TRBJ2-1; 8 bases align to TRBD1. Germline V gene data show CDR1 as ENHRY and CDR2 as SYGVKD. V dropped 5 bases and J dropped 5; count of bases not matched to a gene: 2. This CDR3 is 13 amino acids long.

The chain uses TRBV19 and TRBJ2-5, with D possibly TRBD2 on 5 matching bases. This CDR3 is 16 amino acids long. With 1 base removed from V and 2 bases from J, the gap between germline ends came to 14 bases. The germline V gene encodes CDR1 LNHDA and CDR2 SQIVND (reference sequence). Written as DNA, the CDR3 is TGTGCCAGTAGTATAGGAGGGTGGGCAGATCAAGAGACCCAGTACTTC. Translation gives CASSIGGWADQETQYF.

The rearrangement joins TRBV7-9 to TRBJ1-1, with D possibly being TRBD1 (5 bases). V lost 9 bases, J lost 1 base, and 15 bases lay in between. The CDR3 spans 14 residues. CDR1 is SEHNR and CDR2 is FQNEAQ in the germline V gene (reference sequence). CDR3 DNA: TGTGCCAGTGTACCCAGGGTTGAGAACACTGAAGCTTTCTTT. Residues: CASVPRVENTEAFF.

This chain links TRBV27 with TRBJ2-3; 8 bases align to TRBD1. CDR3 length: 15 amino acids. From germline, CDR1 is MNHEY and CDR2 SMNVEV (reference sequence). J was trimmed by 4 bases and V by 5 bases; bases with no gene match: 8. The CDR3 spells CASSARTGFPDTQYF. The CDR3 DNA sequence: TGTGCCAGCAGTGCCCGGACAGGGTTCCCAGATACGCAGTATTTT.

V is TRBV11-2 and J is TRBJ2-5, with D possibly matching TRBD1 (6 bases). The J call may be wrong; the DNA end is better matched by TRBJ2-7. This CDR3 spans 15 amino acids. The germline V gene has CDR1 SGHAT and CDR2 FQNNGV. The CDR3 loop is CASSPPNRDRYEQYF. As DNA, the CDR3 is TGTGCCAGCAGCCCACCAAACAGGGACCGCTACGAGCAGTACTTC.

The genes are TRBV9 and TRBJ1-4; D unclear. Trimming left V 4 bases short and J 5 bases short, with 18 bases between. The germline gives CDR1 SGDLS, CDR2 YYNGEE. This CDR3 is built from 16 residues. CDR3 DNA sequence: TGTGCCAGCAGCTCCCCCGCGGAGGGAGTCAATGAAAAACTGTTTTTT. It encodes CASSSPAEGVNEKLFF.

The chain links TRBV4-3 to TRBJ2-2, with a weak D call TRBD2 (5 bases). V was clipped by 4 bases and J by 4 bases, with 10 bases between them. The germline CDR1 and CDR2 sequences are LGHNA and YSLEER. The length of the CDR3 is 14 residues. The CDR3 here is CASSRRTVTGELFF. In nucleotides, the CDR3 is TGCGCCAGCAGCCGACGGACTGTCACCGGGGAGCTGTTTTTT.

The genes are TRBV2 and TRBJ2-3; D possibly corresponds to TRBD2 (6 bases). This CDR3 has 17 residues. V dropped 1 base and J dropped 0 bases, with 14 bases sitting between them. CDR1 is SNHLY, CDR2 FYNNEI, per germline. As DNA, the CDR3 is TGTGCCAGCAGTGAAGGGTTGGAGGGAGCAAGCACAGATACGCAGTATTTT. Residues: CASSEGLEGASTDTQYF.

This chain links TRBV29-1 with TRBJ1-1; TRBD1 matches 9 bases. Trimming removed 6 bases from V and 8 bases from J; junction bases left unmatched: 7. CDR1 and CDR2 from the germline V gene are SQVTM and ANQGSEA. The CDR3 has 12 residues. As DNA, the CDR3 is TGCAGCGTGGACAGGGGATCAACGGAAGCTTTCTTT. Translated, it gives CSVDRGSTEAFF.